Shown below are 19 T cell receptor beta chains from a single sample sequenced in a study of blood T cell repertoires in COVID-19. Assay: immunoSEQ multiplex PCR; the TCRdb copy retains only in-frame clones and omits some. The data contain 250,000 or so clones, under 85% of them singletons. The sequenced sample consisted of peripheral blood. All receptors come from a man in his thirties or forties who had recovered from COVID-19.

The CDR3 DNA reads TGTGCCAGTACCCCAGGGGTTTGGGACTACAATGAGCAGTTCTTC. It encodes CASTPGVWDYNEQFF. The rearrangement uses TRBV19 and TRBJ2-1; possible D gene TRBD1, 6 bases. V lost 7 bases to trimming and J lost 3 bases, with 16 bases between them. Germline CDR1 LNHDA, CDR2 SQIVND (reference sequence). The CDR3 is 15 amino acids.

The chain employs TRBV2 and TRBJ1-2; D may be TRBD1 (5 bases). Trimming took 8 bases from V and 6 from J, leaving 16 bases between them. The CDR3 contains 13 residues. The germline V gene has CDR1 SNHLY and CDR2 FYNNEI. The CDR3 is CASEFAGNDGYTF. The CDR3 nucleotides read TGTGCCAGCGAGTTTGCAGGGAACGATGGCTACACCTTC.

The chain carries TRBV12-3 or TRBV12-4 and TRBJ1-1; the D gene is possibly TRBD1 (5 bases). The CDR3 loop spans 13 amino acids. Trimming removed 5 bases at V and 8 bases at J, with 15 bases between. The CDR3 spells CASSIPGSPEAFF. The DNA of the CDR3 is TGTGCCAGCAGTATCCCAGGGTCCCCCGAAGCTTTCTTT.

The chain's CDR3 is CASSRSGLAVYNEQFF. In nucleotides, the CDR3 is TGTGCCAGCAGCCGCTCCGGACTAGCGGTGTACAATGAGCAGTTCTTC. This chain joins TRBV28 and TRBJ2-1, with 10 bases aligning to TRBD2. Trimming took 6 bases from V and 4 from J; bases not matched to a gene: 9. Germline assignment: CDR1 MDHEN and CDR2 SYDVKM. The CDR3 spans 16 residues.

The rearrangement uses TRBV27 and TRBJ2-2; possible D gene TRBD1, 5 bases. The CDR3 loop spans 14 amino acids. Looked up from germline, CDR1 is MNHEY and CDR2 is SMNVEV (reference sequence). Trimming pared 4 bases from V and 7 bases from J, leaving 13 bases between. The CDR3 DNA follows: TGTGCCAGCAGTTATTTCCAGGGCGGCGGGGAGCTGTTTTTT. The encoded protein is CASSYFQGGGELFF.

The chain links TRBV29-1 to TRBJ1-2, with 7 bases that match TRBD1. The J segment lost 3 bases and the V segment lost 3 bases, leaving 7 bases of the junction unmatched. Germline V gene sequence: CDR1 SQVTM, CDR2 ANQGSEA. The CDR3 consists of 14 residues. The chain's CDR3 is CSVDDGQAYYGYTF. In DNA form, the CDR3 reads TGCAGCGTTGATGACGGACAGGCCTACTATGGCTACACCTTC.

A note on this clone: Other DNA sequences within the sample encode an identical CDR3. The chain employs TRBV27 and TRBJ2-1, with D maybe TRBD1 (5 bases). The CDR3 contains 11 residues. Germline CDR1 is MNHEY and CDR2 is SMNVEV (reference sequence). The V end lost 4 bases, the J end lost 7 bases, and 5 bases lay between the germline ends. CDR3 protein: CASSSGNEQFF. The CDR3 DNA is TGTGCCAGCAGTTCAGGGAATGAGCAGTTCTTC.

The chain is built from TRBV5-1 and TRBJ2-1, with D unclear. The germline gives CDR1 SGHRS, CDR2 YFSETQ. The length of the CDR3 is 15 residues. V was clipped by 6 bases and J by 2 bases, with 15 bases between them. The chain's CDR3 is CASILSPLTYNEQFF. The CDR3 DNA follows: TGCGCCAGCATCCTTAGCCCCTTAACCTACAATGAGCAGTTCTTC. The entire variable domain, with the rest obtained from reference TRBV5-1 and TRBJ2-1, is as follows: KAGVTQTPRYLIKTRGQQVTLSCSPISGHRSVSWYQQTPGQGLQFLFEYFSETQRNKGNFPGRFSGRQFSNSRSEMNVSTLELGDSALYLCASILSPLTYNEQFFGPGTRLTVL.

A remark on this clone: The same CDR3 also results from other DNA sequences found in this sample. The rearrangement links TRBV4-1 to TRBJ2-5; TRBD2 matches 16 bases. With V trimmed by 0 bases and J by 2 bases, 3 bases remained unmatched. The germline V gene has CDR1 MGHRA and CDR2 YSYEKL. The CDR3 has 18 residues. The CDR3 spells CASSQDTGLAGGQETQYF. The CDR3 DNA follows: TGCGCCAGCAGCCAAGATACGGGACTAGCGGGGGGGCAAGAGACCCAGTACTTC.

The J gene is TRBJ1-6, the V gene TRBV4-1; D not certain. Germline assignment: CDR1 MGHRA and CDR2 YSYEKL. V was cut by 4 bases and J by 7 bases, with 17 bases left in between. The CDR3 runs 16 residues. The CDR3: CASSPRPGVINSPLHF. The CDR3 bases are TGCGCCAGCAGCCCCCGCCCCGGAGTTATAAATTCACCCCTCCACTTT.

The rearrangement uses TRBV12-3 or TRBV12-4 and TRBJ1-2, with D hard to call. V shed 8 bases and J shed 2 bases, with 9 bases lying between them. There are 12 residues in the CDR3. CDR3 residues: CASSGRNYGYTF. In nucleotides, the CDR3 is TGTGCCAGCTCTGGCAGGAACTATGGCTACACCTTC.

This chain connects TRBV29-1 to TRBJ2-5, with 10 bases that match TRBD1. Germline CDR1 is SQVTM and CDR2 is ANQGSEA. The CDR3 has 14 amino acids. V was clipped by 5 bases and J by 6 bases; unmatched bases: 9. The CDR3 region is CSVPGTGELKTQYF. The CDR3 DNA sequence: TGCAGCGTTCCCGGGACAGGGGAATTGAAGACCCAGTACTTC. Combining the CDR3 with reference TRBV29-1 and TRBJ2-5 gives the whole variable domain SAVISQKPSRDICQRGTSLTIQCQVDSQVTMMFWYRQQPGQSLTLIATANQGSEATYESGFVIDKFPISRPNLTFSTLTVSNMSPEDSSIYLCSVPGTGELKTQYFGPGTRLLVL.

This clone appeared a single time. The CDR3 region has the DNA TGTGCCAGCAGCTTACTTCCTCCGGGTTCGTCCGGAAACACCATATATTTT. Amino acid sequence: CASSLLPPGSSGNTIYF. The chain has TRBV7-2 and TRBJ1-3; no definite D call. The V end lost 2 bases, the J end lost 4 bases, and 18 bases lay between the germline ends. Germline-derived CDR1 and CDR2 are SGHTA and FQGNSA. The CDR3 has 17 amino acids.

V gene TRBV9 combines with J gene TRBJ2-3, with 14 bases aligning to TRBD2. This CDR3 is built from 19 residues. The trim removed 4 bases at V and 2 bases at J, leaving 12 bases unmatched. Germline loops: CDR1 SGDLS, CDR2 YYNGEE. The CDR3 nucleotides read TGTGCCAGCAGCCCGGGACTAGCGGGGGAGGACCTTTACACAGATACGCAGTATTTT. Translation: CASSPGLAGEDLYTDTQYF. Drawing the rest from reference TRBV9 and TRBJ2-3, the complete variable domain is DSGVTQTPKHLITATGQRVTLRCSPRSGDLSVYWYQQSLDQGLQFLIQYYNGEERAKGNILERFSAQQFPDLHSELNLSSLELGDSALYFCASSPGLAGEDLYTDTQYFGPGTRLTVL.

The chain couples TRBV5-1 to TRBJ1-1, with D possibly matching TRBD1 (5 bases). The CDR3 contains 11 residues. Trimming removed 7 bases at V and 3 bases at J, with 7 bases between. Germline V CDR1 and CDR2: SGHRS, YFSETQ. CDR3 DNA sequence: TGCGCCAGCCGGGGGGACACTGAAGCTTTCTTT. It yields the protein CASRGDTEAFF.

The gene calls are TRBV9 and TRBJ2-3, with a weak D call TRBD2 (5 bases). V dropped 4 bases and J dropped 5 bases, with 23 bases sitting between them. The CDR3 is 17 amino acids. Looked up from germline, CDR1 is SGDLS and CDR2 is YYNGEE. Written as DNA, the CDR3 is TGTGCCAGCAGCCATTCCATTAGGACGGAGGATCAAGATACGCAGTATTTT. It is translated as CASSHSIRTEDQDTQYF.

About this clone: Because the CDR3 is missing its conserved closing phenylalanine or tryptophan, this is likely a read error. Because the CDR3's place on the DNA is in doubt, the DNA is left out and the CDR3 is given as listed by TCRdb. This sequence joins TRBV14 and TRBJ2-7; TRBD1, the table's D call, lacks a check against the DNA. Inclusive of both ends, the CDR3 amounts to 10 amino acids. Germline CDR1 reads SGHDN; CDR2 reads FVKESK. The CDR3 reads CASSPGSPSL.

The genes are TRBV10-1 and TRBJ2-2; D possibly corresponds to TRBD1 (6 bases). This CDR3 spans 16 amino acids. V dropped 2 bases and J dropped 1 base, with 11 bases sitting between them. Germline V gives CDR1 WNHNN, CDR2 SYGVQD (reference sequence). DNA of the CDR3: TGCGCCAGCAGTGAGACTTCGACAGGGAACACCGGGGAGCTGTTTTTT. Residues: CASSETSTGNTGELFF.

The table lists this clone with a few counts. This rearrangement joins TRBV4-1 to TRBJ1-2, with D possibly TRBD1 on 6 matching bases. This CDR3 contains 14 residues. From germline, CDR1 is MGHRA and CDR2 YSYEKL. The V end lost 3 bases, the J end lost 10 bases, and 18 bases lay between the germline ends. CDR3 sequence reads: CASSHPGQSLDYTF. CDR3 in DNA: TGCGCCAGCAGCCATCCCGGACAGTCTCTCGACTACACCTTC.